This T cell receptor beta chain was identified in a study of shared clonotypes between healthy human individuals. CDR3 size: 16 residues. Germline CDR1 and CDR2: KGHSH and LQKENI. Trimming at V came to 3 bases and at J to 3 bases, leaving 4 bases not matched to a gene. Concerning this clone: Antigen specificity is unknown. Other DNA sequences in the sample encode the same CDR3.

Broader study findings: Generation probabilities were higher for clonotypes shared across all four sorted-subset donors than for unshared ones.

Sequenced by immunoSEQ multiplex PCR; TCRdb stores in-frame clones only, minus some. The sample shows 2.3 million or so clones, 90% to 95% of them seen only once. Sequenced sample: naive CD4+ T cells from PBMCs. The subset is: CD45RA+ positively selected. This receptor was obtained from a man aged 18 to 30 in good health. Some clones in this sample may be carry-over from other donors' samples. The chain joins TRBV18 to TRBJ2-2; 10 bases map to TRBD1. DNA of the CDR3: TGTGCCAGCTCACCTCCCGGGACAGGGGACACCGGGGAGCTGTTTTTT. Amino acids: CASSPPGTGDTGELFF. The full variable domain, rest sourced from reference TRBV18 and TRBJ2-2, is NAGVMQNPRHLVRRRGQEARLRCSPMKGHSHVYWYRQLPEEGLKFMVYLQKENIIDESGMPKERFSAEFPKEGPSILRIQQVVRGDSAAYFCASSPPGTGDTGELFFGEGSRLTVL.